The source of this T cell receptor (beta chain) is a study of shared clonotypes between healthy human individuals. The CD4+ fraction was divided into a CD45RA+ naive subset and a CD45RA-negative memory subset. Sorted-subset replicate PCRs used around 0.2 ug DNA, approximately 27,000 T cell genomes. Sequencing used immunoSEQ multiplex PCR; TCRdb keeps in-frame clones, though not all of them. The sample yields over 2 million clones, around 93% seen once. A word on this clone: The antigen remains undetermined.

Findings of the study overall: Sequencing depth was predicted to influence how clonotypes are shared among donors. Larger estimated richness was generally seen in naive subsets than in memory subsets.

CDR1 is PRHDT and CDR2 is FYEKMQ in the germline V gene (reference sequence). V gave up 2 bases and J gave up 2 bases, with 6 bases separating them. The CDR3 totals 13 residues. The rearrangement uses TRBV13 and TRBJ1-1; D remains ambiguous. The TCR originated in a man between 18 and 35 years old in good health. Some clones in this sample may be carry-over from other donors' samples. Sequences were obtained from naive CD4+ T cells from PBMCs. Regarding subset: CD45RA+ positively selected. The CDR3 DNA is TGTGCCAGCAGCTTAAACAGAAACACTGAAGCTTTCTTT. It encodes CASSLNRNTEAFF.